Shown below are 19 T cell receptor beta chains from a single sample sequenced in a study of blood T cell repertoires in COVID-19. Clones were read by immunoSEQ multiplex PCR, and TCRdb kept only the in-frame ones, dropping some. In the table there are approximately 160,000 clones, 80% to 90% of which are singletons. Specimen: PBMCs or T cells enriched from blood (not recorded which). These receptors were collected from a man over 45 who had recovered from COVID-19.

This clone was counted once. This sequence joins TRBV18 and TRBJ2-3, with 9 bases matching TRBD1. V dropped 3 bases and J dropped 1; count of bases not matched to a gene: 8. CDR1 is KGHSH, CDR2 LQKENI, per germline. The CDR3 contains 17 residues. The CDR3 sequence: CASSPGQGKLGTDTQYF. CDR3 bases: TGTGCCAGCTCACCCGGACAGGGGAAATTGGGCACAGATACGCAGTATTTT. Looking up the rest from reference TRBV18 and TRBJ2-3 gives the full variable domain: NAGVMQNPRHLVRRRGQEARLRCSPMKGHSHVYWYRQLPEEGLKFMVYLQKENIIDESGMPKERFSAEFPKEGPSILRIQQVVRGDSAAYFCASSPGQGKLGTDTQYFGPGTRLTVL.

V and J are TRBV5-5 and TRBJ2-1; D gene unclear. Trimming shortened V by 0 bases and J by 4 bases, and 8 bases separated the two germline ends. The CDR3 consists of 14 residues. Germline V gene data show CDR1 as SGHKS and CDR2 as YYEKEE (reference sequence). CDR3 sequence (DNA): TGTGCCAGCAGCTTGGTAACAGATTACAATGAGCAGTTCTTC. Translated: CASSLVTDYNEQFF.

The chain couples TRBV4-1 to TRBJ2-5, with 8 bases identical to TRBD1. The CDR3 loop spans 19 amino acids. Germline assignment: CDR1 MGHRA and CDR2 YSYEKL. The V and J ends lost 0 bases and 5 bases, in that order; junction bases with no gene match: 17. The chain's CDR3 is CASSQDPGVTTGAVETQYF. In DNA form, the CDR3 reads TGCGCCAGCAGCCAAGATCCGGGGGTAACGACAGGGGCGGTGGAGACCCAGTACTTC.

The chain couples TRBV4-2 to TRBJ2-3, with TRBD2 identical over 8 bases. With V trimmed by 1 base and J by 2 bases, 5 bases remained unmatched. The CDR3 is 16 amino acids. Germline assignment: CDR1 LGHNA and CDR2 YNFKEQ. The chain's CDR3 is CASSQGLAGPTDTQYF. The CDR3 DNA follows: TGTGCCAGCAGCCAAGGTCTAGCGGGCCCCACAGATACGCAGTATTTT.

V gene TRBV25-1 combines with J gene TRBJ1-1; 7 bases line up with TRBD1. The germline V gene has CDR1 MGHDK and CDR2 SYGVNS. The CDR3 extends over 15 amino acids. The ends lost 3 bases at V and 1 base at J; junction bases unmatched: 5. The CDR3 DNA reads TGTGCCAGCAGTGATGAGGGGGCTAGGAACACTGAAGCTTTCTTT. This sequence encodes CASSDEGARNTEAFF.

V and J are TRBV27 and TRBJ2-7; TRBD1 is a possible D gene (6 bases). The V gene lost 7 bases and the J gene lost 5 bases, with 18 bases spanning the gap. In germline, CDR1 is MNHEY, CDR2 SMNVEV (reference sequence). This CDR3 has 14 residues. CDR3 sequence reads: CASNPGTNLDEQYF. As DNA, the CDR3 is TGTGCCAGCAACCCCGGGACAAATCTCGACGAGCAGTACTTC.

The J gene is TRBJ2-6, the V gene TRBV4-1; D possibly corresponds to TRBD2 (5 bases). Germline assignment: CDR1 MGHRA and CDR2 YSYEKL. The CDR3 length is 17 residues. The V end was cut by 6 bases, the J end by 0 bases, with 15 bases between. Written as DNA, the CDR3 is TGCGCCAGCAGTCTGGTGGAGGCCTTCTCTGGGGCCAACGTCCTGACTTTC. It encodes CASSLVEAFSGANVLTF.

The DNA of the CDR3 is TGTGCCAGTAGTGCAACTGACAGACCCTATGGCTACACCTTC. Translated: CASSATDRPYGYTF. The chain joins TRBV19 to TRBJ1-2, with D tentatively TRBD1 (5 bases). The CDR3 contains 14 residues. Germline loops: CDR1 LNHDA, CDR2 SQIVND (reference sequence). Trimming cost V 5 bases and J 4 bases, with 14 bases left between them.

This clone was seen a single time. V is TRBV18 and J is TRBJ1-3, with 7 bases that match TRBD1. CDR1 is KGHSH and CDR2 is LQKENI in the germline V gene. V gave up 4 bases and J gave up 2 bases; unmatched junction bases: 8. The CDR3 length is 16 residues. The CDR3 DNA is TGTGCCAGCTCACTTGACAGGGCACAGGCTGGAAACACCATATATTTT. Translation: CASSLDRAQAGNTIYF.

The chain combines TRBV10-2 with TRBJ2-2, with 12 bases that match TRBD2. The CDR3 sequence is 15 residues long. Trimming took 7 bases from V and 1 from J; bases not matched to a gene: 1. Germline CDR1 WSHSY, CDR2 SAAADI. DNA of the CDR3: TGCGCCAGCACGGGACTAGCGGGGAACACCGGGGAGCTGTTTTTT. Translation gives CASTGLAGNTGELFF.

V is TRBV29-1 and J is TRBJ2-5; 14 nucleotides align to TRBD2. The CDR3 loop spans 15 amino acids. CDR1 SQVTM and CDR2 ANQGSEA come from the germline V gene. Losses at the gene ends were 4 bases for V and 5 bases for J; bases not matched to a gene: 6. The CDR3 region is CSVGGGLAGAETQYF. DNA for the CDR3: TGCAGCGTTGGAGGGGGACTAGCGGGGGCCGAGACCCAGTACTTC. Full variable domain (outside the CDR3, taken from reference TRBV29-1 and TRBJ2-5): SAVISQKPSRDICQRGTSLTIQCQVDSQVTMMFWYRQQPGQSLTLIATANQGSEATYESGFVIDKFPISRPNLTFSTLTVSNMSPEDSSIYLCSVGGGLAGAETQYFGPGTRLLVL.

The CDR3 protein is CASDPGGNTGELFF. For the CDR3, the DNA is TGCGCCAGCGACCCGGGGGGGAACACCGGGGAGCTGTTTTTT. This chain links TRBV5-1 with TRBJ2-2, with TRBD2 identical over 7 bases. The germline CDR1 and CDR2 sequences are SGHRS and YFSETQ. There are 14 residues in the CDR3. The V segment lost 7 bases and the J segment 1 base; nucleotides outside the gene matches: 4. The full variable domain, completed using reference TRBV5-1 and TRBJ2-2, is KAGVTQTPRYLIKTRGQQVTLSCSPISGHRSVSWYQQTPGQGLQFLFEYFSETQRNKGNFPGRFSGRQFSNSRSEMNVSTLELGDSALYLCASDPGGNTGELFFGEGSRLTVL.

The V gene is TRBV18, the J gene TRBJ1-3, with TRBD1 as a possible D gene (5 bases). Germline V gene sequence: CDR1 KGHSH, CDR2 LQKENI. The CDR3 is made up of 15 amino acids. V gave up 3 bases and J gave up 1 base, with 10 bases separating them. CDR3 nucleotides: TGTGCCAGCTCACCTGATCCAGGGTCTGGAAACACCATATATTTT. As protein: CASSPDPGSGNTIYF. The full variable domain, with the rest looked up from reference TRBV18 and TRBJ1-3, is NAGVMQNPRHLVRRRGQEARLRCSPMKGHSHVYWYRQLPEEGLKFMVYLQKENIIDESGMPKERFSAEFPKEGPSILRIQQVVRGDSAAYFCASSPDPGSGNTIYFGEGSWLTVV.

The V gene is TRBV9, the J gene TRBJ2-7, with 7 bases lining up with TRBD2. Trimming cost V 0 bases and J 4 bases; bases outside gene matches: 7. The germline V gene has CDR1 SGDLS and CDR2 YYNGEE. This CDR3 is built from 15 residues. The CDR3 coding sequence is TGTGCCAGCAGCGTAGGACTAGCCGCTGAATACGAGCAGTACTTC. Encoded protein: CASSVGLAAEYEQYF.

Of note for this clone: Germline is not matched at one junction end, which may reflect a read error. This chain links TRBV7-9 with TRBJ2-7, with a weak D call TRBD1 (6 bases). The CDR3 loop spans 15 amino acids. CDR1 is SEHNR and CDR2 is FQNEAQ in the germline V gene (reference sequence). The chain's CDR3 is CASSPTITGMFPLNF. Here the CDR3 DNA reads TGTGCCAGCAGCCCAACAATAACAGGGATGTTCCCTTTAAACTTC.

The rearrangement uses TRBV7-9 and TRBJ1-4; D is unresolved. The CDR3 spans 11 residues. Germline lookup yields CDR1 SEHNR and CDR2 FQNEAQ (reference sequence). Trimming took 6 bases from V and 4 from J, leaving 3 bases between them. The CDR3 nucleotides read TGTGCCAGCAGTCTTAATGAAAAACTGTTTTTT. As protein: CASSLNEKLFF.

This sequence joins TRBV23-1 and TRBJ2-2, with TRBD1 identical over 7 bases. TRBV23-1 is classed as an ORF, of uncertain function. The CDR3 has 15 amino acids. The junction had 10 bases not matched to a gene; V was cut back by 8 bases and J by 4 bases. The CDR3 protein is CASRQGKLSTGELFF. For the CDR3, the DNA is TGCGCCAGCCGACAGGGTAAACTAAGCACCGGGGAGCTGTTTTTT.

V usage is TRBV9 and J usage is TRBJ1-5; no definite D call. The CDR3 length is 17 residues. V was cut by 0 bases and J by 0 bases, with 13 bases left in between. CDR1 SGDLS and CDR2 YYNGEE come from the germline V gene. CDR3 region: CASSVALAADSNQPQHF. CDR3 nucleotides: TGTGCCAGCAGCGTAGCTCTGGCAGCGGATAGCAATCAGCCCCAGCATTTT.

The chain joins TRBV7-2 to TRBJ2-7; a possible D gene is TRBD1 (5 bases). The germline CDR1 and CDR2 sequences are SGHTA and FQGNSA. V lost 3 bases and J 7 bases, leaving 16 bases between the germline ends. The length of the CDR3 is 14 residues. CDR3 DNA: TGTGCCAGCAGCTTGGGCAGGGCCTCCGGGGAGCAGTACTTC. As protein: CASSLGRASGEQYF.